This entry lists 32 T cell receptor beta chains sequenced from one sample in a study of vaccination and CD4 T cells after COVID-19. The Oncomine TCR Beta short-read assay sequenced DNA from cultured CD4+ T cells. TCRdb redid the calling of the PCR reads with MiXCR, one entry per CDR3 protein. This table holds 20,000 or so distinct CDR3 sequences, around 60% found once. Described treatment: roughly ten-day PBMC culture with coronavirus spike peptide pools or control peptides (ViraFEST assay). No cognate antigen is known for these TCRs. Source material: CD4+ T cells from blood, cultured in vitro. The receptors stem from a human donor who had recovered from COVID-19.

The CDR3 sequence is CASSGTGTRASTGELFF. The CDR3, as DNA: TGTGCCAGCAGCGGTACCGGGACCAGAGCTAGCACCGGGGAGCTGTTTTTT. The chain carries TRBV7-3 and TRBJ2-2, with D tentatively TRBD1 or TRBD2 (5 bases each). There are 17 residues in the CDR3. Germline V gene lookup returns CDR1 SGHTA and CDR2 FQGTGA. Trimming removed 5 bases at V and 4 bases at J, with 20 bases between. The variable domain in full, with the rest retrieved from reference TRBV7-3 and TRBJ2-2, is GAGVSQTPSNKVTEKGKYVELRCDPISGHTALYWYRQSLGQGPEFLIYFQGTGAADDSGLPNDRFFAVRPEGSVSTLKIQRTERGDSAVYLCASSGTGTRASTGELFFGEGSRLTVL.

The chain uses TRBV19 and TRBJ2-1; possibly TRBD2 for D (5 bases). With 7 bases removed from V and 6 bases from J, the gap between germline ends came to 22 bases. This CDR3 spans 16 amino acids. The germline V gene has CDR1 LNHDA and CDR2 SQIVND (reference sequence). CDR3 protein: CASIAAGAEGSNEQFF. CDR3 DNA sequence: TGTGCCAGTATCGCGGCGGGCGCAGAGGGTAGCAATGAGCAGTTCTTC.

This chain joins TRBV27 and TRBJ1-2; D possibly corresponds to TRBD1 (5 bases). Between the trimmed V and J ends, which lost 9 bases and 8 bases, there was a span of 16 bases. The CDR3 loop spans 12 amino acids. CDR1 is MNHEY, CDR2 SMNVEV, per germline (reference sequence). CDR3 in DNA: TGTGCCAGAGGTCTCCGGGGGGAAGGCTACACCTTC. Residues: CARGLRGEGYTF.

There are a few counts of this clonotype. V and J are TRBV7-9 and TRBJ2-7, with 10 bases lining up with TRBD2. CDR1 is SEHNR and CDR2 is FQNEAQ in the germline V gene (reference sequence). This CDR3 region has 16 residues. The J segment lost 3 bases and the V segment lost 5 bases, leaving 10 bases of the junction unmatched. The DNA for the CDR3 is TGTGCCAGCAGCCCAGCGGGAGGGTCCCCGCACTACGAGCAGTACTTC. Its protein product is CASSPAGGSPHYEQYF.

This rearrangement joins TRBV5-8 to TRBJ1-2; D call uncertain. Trimming took off 4 bases at V and 8 bases at J, with 15 bases between the two ends. Germline V gene lookup returns CDR1 SGHTS and CDR2 YDEGEE. This CDR3 spans 13 amino acids. In nucleotides, the CDR3 is TGTGCCAGCAGCCGCATTGGGATGGGCGGCTACACCTTC. It is translated as CASSRIGMGGYTF.

The gene calls are TRBV7-6 and TRBJ2-5; a weak D match, TRBD2 (6 bases). The CDR3 extends over 12 amino acids. CDR1 and CDR2 (germline): SGHVS, FNYEAQ. Trimming took 0 bases from V and 9 from J, leaving 8 bases between them. CDR3 DNA: TGTGCCAGCAGCTTAGCAACGGGGGCCCAGTACTTC. Encoded protein: CASSLATGAQYF.

This clonotype was seen only a few times. The rearrangement uses TRBV7-3 and TRBJ2-7; 11 nucleotides agree with TRBD1. In germline, CDR1 is SGHTA, CDR2 FQGTGA. Germline trimming cut 3 bases from V and 2 bases from J; bases unmatched to any gene: 0. The CDR3 spans 14 residues. The CDR3 sequence is CASSLGQGAYEQYF. As DNA, the CDR3 is TGTGCCAGCAGCTTGGGACAGGGGGCCTACGAGCAGTACTTC.

V is TRBV15 and J is TRBJ1-1, with D unclear. The CDR3 covers 14 residues. V dropped 1 base and J dropped 3 bases, with 9 bases sitting between them. Germline CDR1 LNHNV, CDR2 YYDKDF (reference sequence). The chain's CDR3 is CATSRAREDTEAFF. The DNA of the CDR3 is TGTGCCACCAGCAGAGCACGGGAGGACACTGAAGCTTTCTTT.

In this sample, this clonotype turned up once. The chain carries TRBV18 and TRBJ2-1; 7 bases are a match to TRBD1. Germline V gene lookup returns CDR1 KGHSH and CDR2 LQKENI. The CDR3 contains 15 residues. J lost 0 bases, V lost 6 bases, and 5 bases had no gene match. In DNA form, the CDR3 reads TGTGCCAGCTCGGTACAGGGGAGCTCCTACAATGAGCAGTTCTTC. It translates to CASSVQGSSYNEQFF.

This clonotype was observed a handful of times. This rearrangement joins TRBV2 to TRBJ1-2, with D perhaps matching TRBD1 (5 bases). This CDR3 contains 11 residues. The V end lost 7 bases, the J end lost 8 bases, and 11 bases lay between the germline ends. Germline V CDR1 and CDR2: SNHLY, FYNNEI. The CDR3: CASTRGEGYTF. CDR3 bases: TGTGCCAGCACACGGGGGGAAGGCTACACCTTC.

This clonotype was seen a few times. J is TRBJ2-7 and V is TRBV30; D possibly corresponds to TRBD1 (6 bases). The V gene's germline CDR1 is GTSNPN and CDR2 SVGIG (reference sequence). This CDR3 comprises 11 residues. V was pared by 1 base and J by 13 bases, with 14 bases between. Here the CDR3 DNA reads TGTGCCTGGAGTGGTGGACAGCGCTCTTACTTC. Amino acids: CAWSGGQRSYF.

This chain links TRBV7-9 with TRBJ2-2, with TRBD2 matching 10 bases. The CDR3 totals 15 residues. With 6 bases clipped from V and 6 bases from J, the junction kept 7 bases outside the gene matches. Germline V gene lookup returns CDR1 SEHNR and CDR2 FQNEAQ (reference sequence). The CDR3 nucleotides are TGTGCCAGCAGTCGTCTAGCGGGAGAACCCGGGGAGCTGTTTTTT. Protein: CASSRLAGEPGELFF.

This chain links TRBV7-9 with TRBJ2-5, with a possible D match to TRBD1 (6 bases). This CDR3 spans 13 amino acids. The ends were cut back, 5 bases at V and 5 bases at J, with 12 bases in the middle. CDR1 and CDR2 from the germline V gene are SEHNR and FQNEAQ (reference sequence). CDR3 DNA: TGTGCCAGCAGCCTCAGGGGACGGGAGACCCAGTACTTC. It specifies CASSLRGRETQYF.

Note on this clonotype: The junction does not match germline at one end; this may be a read error. This chain links TRBV7-2 with TRBJ2-4; D is perhaps TRBD2 (6 bases). Germline V gives CDR1 SGHTA, CDR2 FQGNSA. The CDR3 length is 14 residues. The chain's CDR3 is CASTFPGARNIQYF. The CDR3 DNA reads TGTGCCAGCACCTTTCCGGGAGCCAGAAACATTCAGTACTTC.

Only a few counts were recorded for this clonotype. The J gene is TRBJ1-2, the V gene TRBV11-3; a possible D gene is TRBD1 (5 bases). This CDR3 comprises 13 residues. V was pared by 5 bases and J by 7 bases, with 14 bases between. Germline V gives CDR1 SGHNT, CDR2 YENEEA. This CDR3 reads CASSPDTGFGYTF. CDR3 DNA: TGTGCCAGCAGCCCGGACACCGGGTTTGGCTACACCTTC.

This clonotype is a singleton in its sample. The rearrangement joins TRBV6-5 to TRBJ1-1; no firm D call. CDR3 size: 15 residues. Germline V CDR1 and CDR2: MNHEY, SVGAGI. Trimming removed 1 base at V and 5 bases at J, with 14 bases between. This CDR3 is CASSYYARRETEAFF. For the CDR3, the DNA is TGTGCCAGCAGTTACTACGCGAGGAGAGAGACTGAAGCTTTCTTT.

The V and J genes are TRBV27 and TRBJ2-5, with unresolved D. Trimming shortened V by 5 bases and J by 2 bases, and 6 bases separated the two germline ends. The germline CDR1 and CDR2 sequences are MNHEY and SMNVEV (reference sequence). The CDR3 contains 12 residues. CDR3 amino acids: CASSPGQETQYF. The CDR3 DNA reads as TGTGCCAGCAGTCCCGGGCAAGAGACCCAGTACTTC.

This clonotype was seen a single time. The germline gene is not matched at one end of the junction; a read error may be the cause. The chain combines TRBV7-9 with TRBJ2-5, with 9 bases fitting TRBD2. This CDR3 has 14 amino acids. Looked up from germline, CDR1 is SEHNR and CDR2 is FQNEAQ (reference sequence). CDR3 bases: TGTGCCAGCAGCCTGACTAGCGGCCAAGAGACCCGGTACTTC. This translates into CASSLTSGQETRYF. The whole variable domain, remainder taken from reference TRBV7-9 and TRBJ2-5, is DTGVSQNPRHKITKRGQNVTFRCDPISEHNRLYWYRQTLGQGPEFLTYFQNEAQLEKSRLLSDRFSAERPKGSFSTLEIQRTEQGDSAMYLCASSLTSGQETRYFGPGTRLLVL.

The chain joins TRBV20-1 to TRBJ1-5; D not resolved. This CDR3 is built from 15 residues. The germline V and J ends were trimmed by 4 bases and 1 base, with 14 bases remaining between them. Germline V CDR1 and CDR2: DFQATT, SNEGSKA (reference sequence). The CDR3 here is CSATTELGSNQPQHF. DNA of the CDR3: TGCAGTGCTACGACCGAGCTGGGAAGCAATCAGCCCCAGCATTTT.

As DNA, the CDR3 is TGTGCCAGCAGAGCTAGCGGTTCCTACAATGAGCAGTTCTTC. This translates into CASRASGSYNEQFF. The chain uses TRBV14 and TRBJ2-1; 7 nucleotides line up with TRBD2. Germline V gene data show CDR1 as SGHDN and CDR2 as FVKESK. The CDR3 loop spans 14 amino acids. V was clipped by 6 bases and J by 1 base; unmatched bases: 3.

The chain uses TRBV20-1 and TRBJ2-3; TRBD2 aligns across 7 bases. The CDR3 spans 15 residues. The V gene end was trimmed by 6 bases and the J gene end by 6 bases; junction bases not matched to a gene: 15. Germline-derived CDR1 and CDR2 are DFQATT and SNEGSKA (reference sequence). The CDR3 sequence is CSASSRAGSGDTQYF. The CDR3 DNA follows: TGCAGTGCCTCATCTCGAGCGGGATCGGGCGATACGCAGTATTTT.

The chain is built from TRBV6-1 and TRBJ1-3; 10 bases fit TRBD1. In germline, CDR1 is MNHNS, CDR2 SASEGT. The CDR3 totals 15 residues. The V segment lost 6 bases and the J segment 5 bases; nucleotides outside the gene matches: 7. The CDR3 DNA reads TGTGCCAGCAGGATTGGGACAGGGGAACGAAACACCATATATTTT. Its translation is CASRIGTGERNTIYF.

The rearrangement joins TRBV2 to TRBJ2-7; 8 nucleotides match TRBD1. V was pared by 9 bases and J by 7 bases, with 5 bases of the junction left unmatched. The V gene's germline CDR1 is SNHLY and CDR2 FYNNEI. CDR3 length: 11 residues. The DNA for the CDR3 is TGTGCCAGTACCAGGGGGCGAGAGCAGTACTTC. Residues: CASTRGREQYF.

This chain joins TRBV20-1 and TRBJ1-2; tentative D call: TRBD1 (6 bases). CDR1 is DFQATT and CDR2 is SNEGSKA in the germline V gene (reference sequence). CDR3 length: 12 amino acids. Trimming cost V 6 bases and J 8 bases, with 16 bases left between them. The CDR3 is CSAKRGGFGYTF. The CDR3 nucleotides are TGCAGTGCCAAGAGGGGGGGGTTCGGCTACACCTTC.

The V and J genes are TRBV20-1 and TRBJ1-2; D is perhaps TRBD1 (5 bases). Between the trimmed V and J ends, which lost 0 bases and 6 bases, there was a span of 14 bases. Looked up from germline, CDR1 is DFQATT and CDR2 is SNEGSKA (reference sequence). The CDR3 is 14 residues long. The CDR3 loop reads CSARDSPGKDGYTF. The CDR3 coding sequence is TGCAGTGCTAGAGATTCCCCAGGGAAGGATGGCTACACCTTC.

The chain has TRBV7-8 and TRBJ2-5; D possibly corresponds to TRBD2 (6 bases). Germline CDR1 and CDR2: SGHVS and FQNEAQ. There are 16 residues in the CDR3. Trimming pared 2 bases from V and 7 bases from J, leaving 20 bases between. CDR3 sequence: CASSLTAGSPRRTQYF. CDR3 nucleotide sequence: TGTGCCAGCAGCTTAACTGCCGGGAGCCCCCGACGGACCCAGTACTTC.

The chain joins TRBV28 to TRBJ2-7, with D possibly TRBD1 on 5 matching bases. Looked up from germline, CDR1 is MDHEN and CDR2 is SYDVKM. The CDR3 extends over 12 amino acids. V was shortened by 6 bases and J by 3 bases, with 9 bases between the two germline ends. The CDR3 coding sequence is TGTGCCAGCAGACAGACAGACTACGAGCAGTACTTC. Translating it yields CASRQTDYEQYF.

This clonotype occurred a few times. The rearrangement uses TRBV11-3 and TRBJ2-3; 10 bases fit TRBD2. The V segment lost 3 bases and the J segment 3 bases; nucleotides outside the gene matches: 6. The CDR3 spans 16 residues. Germline V gene sequence: CDR1 SGHNT, CDR2 YENEEA. The CDR3 region is CASSFPSGSGTDTQYF. CDR3 DNA sequence: TGTGCCAGCAGCTTCCCTAGCGGGAGTGGGACAGATACGCAGTATTTT.

V and J are TRBV20-1 and TRBJ1-4; D is undetermined. V was trimmed by 1 base and J by 5 bases, leaving 8 bases between them. The CDR3 loop spans 13 amino acids. Germline lookup yields CDR1 DFQATT and CDR2 SNEGSKA (reference sequence). For the CDR3, the DNA is TGCAGTGCTAGAGTTTCAGGAAATGAAAAACTGTTTTTT. Protein sequence: CSARVSGNEKLFF.

The chain combines TRBV7-9 with TRBJ1-4; TRBD1 agrees at 7 bases. Germline CDR1 is SEHNR and CDR2 is FQNEAQ (reference sequence). V lost 5 bases to trimming and J lost 6 bases; unmatched junction nucleotides: 9. This CDR3 spans 15 amino acids. This CDR3 is CASSTTQGPYEKLFF. The CDR3 DNA reads TGTGCCAGCAGCACAACACAGGGGCCGTATGAAAAACTGTTTTTT.

V and J are TRBV11-3 and TRBJ2-7; 9 nucleotides align to TRBD1. The CDR3 loop spans 14 amino acids. Germline V lookup: CDR1 SGHNT, CDR2 YENEEA. Trimming removed 5 bases from V and 4 bases from J; junction bases left unmatched: 6. The CDR3: CASSLQGAGYEQYF. The CDR3 DNA reads TGTGCCAGCAGCCTACAGGGGGCTGGGTACGAGCAGTACTTC.

By share, this clonotype counts as medium-sized. This chain uses TRBV7-2 with TRBJ1-2; no firm D call. V dropped 5 bases and J dropped 4 bases, with 14 bases sitting between them. Germline CDR1 is SGHTA and CDR2 is FQGNSA. This CDR3 is 14 amino acids long. The CDR3 spells CASSLDLVSYGYTF. CDR3 in DNA: TGTGCCAGCAGCCTCGACCTTGTTAGCTATGGCTACACCTTC.